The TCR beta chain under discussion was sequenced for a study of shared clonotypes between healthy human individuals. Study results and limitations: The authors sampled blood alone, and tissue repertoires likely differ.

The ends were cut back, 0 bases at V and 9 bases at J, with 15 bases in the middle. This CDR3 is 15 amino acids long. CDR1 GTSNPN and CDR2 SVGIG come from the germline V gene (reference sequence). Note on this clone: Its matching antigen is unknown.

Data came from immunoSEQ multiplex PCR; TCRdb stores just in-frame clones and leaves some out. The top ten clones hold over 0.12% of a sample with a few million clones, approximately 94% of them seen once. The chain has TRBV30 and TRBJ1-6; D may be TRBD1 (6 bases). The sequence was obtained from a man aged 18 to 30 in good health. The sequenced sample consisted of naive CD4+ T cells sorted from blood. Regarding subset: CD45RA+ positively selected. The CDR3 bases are TGTGCCTGGAGTGTAAGGACAGTTTCGGGTTCACCCCTCCACTTT. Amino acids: CAWSVRTVSGSPLHF.